This T cell receptor (beta chain) stems from a study of T cells in Graves' hyperthyroidism and ophthalmopathy. The investigators amplified TCR beta CDR3 regions from RNA transcripts. HTBI primers were used for first-round RT-PCR of the TCR CDR3. TCRdb re-called the multiplex PCR reads with MiXCR, one entry per CDR3 protein. The data contain roughly 500,000 distinct CDR3 sequences, 40% to 55% of them singletons. Losses at the gene ends were 0 bases for V and 6 bases for J; bases not matched to a gene: 7. CDR3 size: 15 residues. Germline values: CDR1 DFQATT, CDR2 SNEGSKA (reference sequence). Material for sequencing was peripheral blood or thyroid tissue (not recorded which). The sequence was obtained from an adult woman with Graves' disease, either hyperthyroidism or ophthalmopathy (not recorded which). The chain links TRBV20-1 to TRBJ2-7; TRBD2 matches at 11 bases. CDR3 nucleotides: TGCAGTGCTAGAGATGGGGGTAGCGGGAGGGGCGAGCAGTACTTC. Translating gives CSARDGGSGRGEQYF.